This TCR beta chain derives from a study of T cell changes during pregnancy in multiple sclerosis. V gave up 3 bases and J gave up 2 bases, with 19 bases separating them. CDR1 is SGHTA, CDR2 FQGNSA, per germline. This CDR3 is built from 17 residues. Sequencing was performed with immunoSEQ multiplex PCR; in TCRdb, only in-frame clones are kept and a portion is missing. In the table there are 35,000 to 50,000 clones, roughly 87% of which are singletons. The chain has TRBV7-2 and TRBJ1-1; D is possibly TRBD1 (5 bases). This sequence originates from a female donor with multiple sclerosis, enrolled in a pregnancy study. Material: CD4+ T cells from peripheral blood mononuclear cells, obtained after pregnancy. CDR3 in DNA: TGTGCCAGCAGCTTGGGGGGGAGAAGGGTGAAAAACACTGAAGCTTTCTTT. Protein: CASSLGGRRVKNTEAFF.